A single sample is the source of the 6 T cell receptor beta chains below, sequenced in a study of human T cells and chemical hapten exposure. MiXCR was run by TCRdb on the RACE reads, yielding one entry per CDR3 protein. This sample has 250,000 to 300,000 distinct CDR3 sequences, with 7.5% to 9% found just once. Stated time point: pre-sensitization, week 0. The sample's treatment: therapeutic diphenylcyclopropenone sensitization with weekly scalp DPC. The source material was whole blood, sampled in connection with sensitization to the hapten diphenylcyclopropenone (DPC). The receptors shown here come from a man between 18 and 29 years old with alopecia areata. Some clones in this sample may be carry-over from other donors' samples.

This clonotype was found many times. The rearrangement joins TRBV7-2 to TRBJ1-3; 7 bases map to TRBD1. V shed 5 bases, J shed 7 bases, and the junction held 8 bases outside the gene matches. Germline V gives CDR1 SGHTA, CDR2 FQGNSA. The CDR3 sequence is 14 residues long. The CDR3: CASSPDRLGNTIYF. CDR3 DNA: TGTGCCAGCAGCCCGGACAGGCTGGGTAACACCATATATTTT.

The table lists this clonotype with many counts. The genes are TRBV14 and TRBJ1-2; TRBD1 matches 7 bases. The CDR3 has 15 residues. CDR1 is SGHDN, CDR2 FVKESK, per germline. The V gene end was trimmed by 10 bases and the J gene end by 3 bases; junction bases not matched to a gene: 14. The CDR3: CANPFDRDYDYGYTF. For the CDR3, the DNA is TGTGCCAATCCGTTCGACAGGGACTATGACTATGGCTACACCTTC.

This clonotype was counted only a few times. The J gene is TRBJ1-1, the V gene TRBV4-1; TRBD1 matches at 7 bases. The CDR3 sequence is 18 residues long. The germline V gene encodes CDR1 MGHRA and CDR2 YSYEKL. The V and J ends lost 4 bases and 0 bases, in that order; junction bases with no gene match: 14. CDR3 region: CASSLAGTESFLNTEAFF. CDR3 bases: TGCGCCAGCAGCCTCGCCGGGACAGAGAGCTTCCTGAACACTGAAGCTTTCTTT.

This clonotype appeared a few times. This rearrangement joins TRBV27 to TRBJ2-7; the D is unclear. Germline V gene data show CDR1 as MNHEY and CDR2 as SMNVEV (reference sequence). Trimming left V 4 bases short and J 4 bases short, with 11 bases between. The CDR3 covers 13 residues. The CDR3 DNA reads as TGTGCCAGCAGTTCGGAAGGGATGTACGAGCAGTACTTC. Translated: CASSSEGMYEQYF.

This clonotype was detected many times. V is TRBV14 and J is TRBJ1-6, with D unresolved. This CDR3 is built from 13 residues. The V gene's germline CDR1 is SGHDN and CDR2 FVKESK. V was cut by 4 bases and J by 13 bases, with 14 bases left in between. The CDR3, as DNA: TGTGCCAGCAGCCTCATCCCGAGAGGTCCCCTCCACTTT. Translation: CASSLIPRGPLHF.

The table lists this clonotype with a count of one. The chain employs TRBV20-1 and TRBJ1-5; the match to TRBD1 covers 8 bases. CDR1 is DFQATT, CDR2 SNEGSKA, per germline (reference sequence). Trimming took 2 bases from V and 3 from J; bases not matched to a gene: 12. The CDR3 loop spans 17 amino acids. CDR3 sequence reads: CSARQGAQGNHNQPQHF. Here the CDR3 DNA reads TGCAGTGCTAGACAGGGGGCTCAGGGCAATCACAATCAGCCCCAGCATTTT.